Shown below are 19 T cell receptor beta chains from a single sample sequenced in a study of blood T cells in healthy people across ages. PCR was performed a second time for 7 to 11 cycles using a sample-barcoded 5' primer and a J-beta primer mix. TCRdb independently ran MiXCR on the 5' RACE reads; one entry per CDR3 protein. The repertoire holds approximately 850,000 distinct CDR3 sequences, with roughly 50% as singletons. The specimen was blood. The receptors come from a man between 25 and 39 years old in good health.

With respect to this clonotype: Germline is not matched at one junction end, which may reflect a read error. V is TRBV4-2 and J is TRBJ1-1; D is ambiguous. The CDR3 consists of 15 residues. Germline values: CDR1 LGHNA, CDR2 YNFKEQ. The CDR3 DNA is TGTGCCAGCAGCCAATATTCCGAGAAGAACACTGAAGTTTTCTTT. Residues: CASSQYSEKNTEVFF.

A few counts support this clonotype. This sequence joins TRBV24-1 and TRBJ2-1, with 9 positions matching TRBD1. J was trimmed by 6 bases and V by 3 bases; bases with no gene match: 5. CDR3 length: 15 amino acids. CDR1 is KGHDR, CDR2 SFDVKD, per germline. Here the CDR3 reads CATSDPGQGRNEQFF. CDR3 bases: TGTGCCACCAGTGATCCGGGACAGGGTCGCAATGAGCAGTTCTTC.

The chain is built from TRBV7-2 and TRBJ2-3; TRBD2 matches 9 bases. CDR1 and CDR2 from the germline V gene are SGHTA and FQGNSA. V shed 1 base, J shed 4 bases, and the junction held 3 bases outside the gene matches. This CDR3 contains 15 residues. In nucleotides, the CDR3 is TGTGCCAGCAGCTTAGGCGGGAGGGCCCCAGATACGCAGTATTTT. Its translation: CASSLGGRAPDTQYF.

The rearrangement uses TRBV6-2 or TRBV6-3 and TRBJ2-7; D is ambiguous. Germline CDR1 reads MNHEY; CDR2 reads SVGEGT. V was clipped by 5 bases and J by 9 bases, with 29 bases between them. CDR3 size: 17 residues. The CDR3 region is CASSRLQPNRLTHAQYF. CDR3 DNA: TGTGCCAGCAGTCGACTCCAGCCTAACCGGTTAACCCATGCGCAGTACTTC.

The V and J genes are TRBV7-6 and TRBJ2-3; tentatively, D is TRBD2 (6 bases). V was trimmed by 1 base and J by 1 base, leaving 12 bases between them. Germline assignment: CDR1 SGHVS and CDR2 FNYEAQ. The CDR3 contains 16 residues. This CDR3 reads CASSLGRGKGTDTQYF. The CDR3 nucleotides read TGTGCCAGCAGCTTAGGTCGGGGGAAGGGCACAGATACGCAGTATTTT.

As for this clonotype: The junction departs from germline at one end; a sequencing error may be responsible. V usage is TRBV5-1 and J usage is TRBJ2-1; possibly TRBD2 for D (6 bases). The V gene's germline CDR1 is SGHRS and CDR2 YFSETQ. The CDR3 length is 15 residues. The CDR3 coding sequence is TGCGCCAGCAGTTCGGCGGCCGGGAGCTACGATGAGCAGTTCTTC. Amino acid sequence: CASSSAAGSYDEQFF.

The J gene is TRBJ1-5, the V gene TRBV7-2, with D maybe TRBD1 (5 bases). This CDR3 has 13 amino acids. Per the germline V gene, CDR1 is SGHTA and CDR2 is FQGNSA. Trimming cost V 5 bases and J 4 bases, with 9 bases left between them. The CDR3 sequence: CASSGQGNQPQHF. DNA for the CDR3: TGTGCCAGCAGCGGGCAGGGTAATCAGCCCCAGCATTTT.

This chain links TRBV6-1 with TRBJ2-3; D not resolved. The CDR3 is 12 amino acids. Germline CDR1 and CDR2: MNHNS and SASEGT. V was trimmed by 8 bases and J by 1 base, leaving 7 bases between them. In nucleotides, the CDR3 is TGTGCCAGCGCCCTAGGCACAGATACGCAGTATTTT. This gives the protein CASALGTDTQYF.

This chain uses TRBV29-1 with TRBJ2-3; possibly TRBD1 for D (5 bases). V shed 4 bases and J shed 2 bases, with 19 bases lying between them. This CDR3 spans 16 amino acids. The germline V gene encodes CDR1 SQVTM and CDR2 ANQGSEA. CDR3 protein: CSVVGSAGLTTDTQYF. In DNA, the CDR3 is TGCAGCGTTGTTGGGTCGGCAGGGCTAACCACAGATACGCAGTATTTT.

The V and J genes are TRBV6-1 and TRBJ2-1; 7 nucleotides align to TRBD2. This CDR3 region has 15 residues. J gave up 2 bases and V 4 bases, and 5 bases lay outside the gene matches. Germline assignment: CDR1 MNHNS and CDR2 SASEGT. The CDR3 spells CASSGTRGAYNEQFF. In DNA, the CDR3 is TGTGCCAGCAGTGGCACCCGGGGGGCCTACAATGAGCAGTTCTTC.

The rearrangement links TRBV20-1 to TRBJ1-2, with D possibly TRBD1 on 5 matching bases. Germline values: CDR1 DFQATT, CDR2 SNEGSKA (reference sequence). This CDR3 is 13 amino acids long. V gave up 3 bases and J gave up 4 bases, with 12 bases separating them. The CDR3 reads CSASYGGSYGYTF. As DNA, the CDR3 is TGCAGTGCTAGTTACGGGGGAAGCTATGGCTACACCTTC.

This clonotype was observed a few times. The gene calls are TRBV4-1 and TRBJ2-7, with TRBD2 identical over 7 bases. Germline CDR1 is MGHRA and CDR2 is YSYEKL. J gave up 2 bases and V 4 bases, and 14 bases lay outside the gene matches. The CDR3 is 17 residues long. CDR3 nucleotides: TGCGCCAGCAGCCTTCACCATCGACTAGCCCCGACCTACGAGCAGTACTTC. It specifies CASSLHHRLAPTYEQYF.

The sample holds a few counts of this clonotype. The J gene is TRBJ2-3, the V gene TRBV29-1, with 10 bases that match TRBD1. V lost 3 bases and J lost 2; bases outside the gene matches: 5. Germline V gene sequence: CDR1 SQVTM, CDR2 ANQGSEA. The CDR3 sequence is 15 residues long. The CDR3 loop is CSVEGQGTSTDTQYF. The CDR3, as DNA: TGCAGCGTTGAGGGACAGGGGACCTCCACAGATACGCAGTATTTT.

The chain couples TRBV5-1 to TRBJ2-4, with TRBD2 identical over 14 bases. The CDR3 is 21 amino acids. Germline values: CDR1 SGHRS, CDR2 YFSETQ. V lost 4 bases to trimming and J lost 0 bases; unmatched junction nucleotides: 15. Here the CDR3 reads CASSPEAAGLAGVIAKNIQYF. In nucleotides, the CDR3 is TGCGCCAGCAGCCCGGAGGCAGCGGGACTAGCGGGAGTGATAGCCAAAAACATTCAGTACTTC.

This chain uses TRBV5-1 with TRBJ2-5; TRBD1 matches at 9 bases. CDR1 is SGHRS, CDR2 YFSETQ, per germline. The CDR3 contains 14 residues. V lost 2 bases to trimming and J lost 5 bases; unmatched junction nucleotides: 4. The CDR3 here is CASSLQGAEETQYF. The CDR3 nucleotides are TGCGCCAGCAGCTTACAGGGGGCGGAGGAGACCCAGTACTTC.

This clonotype has a handful of counts. The chain has TRBV29-1 and TRBJ2-7, with D maybe TRBD1 (6 bases). The V end lost 3 bases, the J end lost 6 bases, and 15 bases lay between the germline ends. CDR1 is SQVTM and CDR2 is ANQGSEA in the germline V gene. The length of the CDR3 is 13 residues. The CDR3 DNA sequence: TGCAGCGTTGAGGCACAGGGAAGGGGCGAGCAGTACTTC. It encodes CSVEAQGRGEQYF.

Comment on this clonotype: The junction does not match germline at one end; this may be a read error. The rearrangement uses TRBV10-3 and TRBJ2-6; D is unresolved. This CDR3 is built from 13 residues. Germline assignment: CDR1 ENHRY and CDR2 SYGVKD. The CDR3 nucleotides are TGTGCCACCAGTATCTCTGGGGCCAACGTCCTGACTTTC. Protein: CATSISGANVLTF.

The chain combines TRBV5-1 with TRBJ1-6; 7 bases map to TRBD1. Germline trimming cut 4 bases from V and 8 bases from J; bases unmatched to any gene: 6. The CDR3 runs to 14 residues. Germline values: CDR1 SGHRS, CDR2 YFSETQ. This CDR3 is CASSLGDRHSPLHF. The CDR3 nucleotides are TGCGCCAGCAGCCTTGGGGACAGACATTCACCCCTCCACTTT.

This clonotype was observed a single time. The rearrangement joins TRBV10-3 to TRBJ1-2; no clear D. Germline CDR1 is ENHRY and CDR2 is SYGVKD. The CDR3 covers 14 residues. V was shortened by 5 bases and J by 8 bases, with 18 bases between the two germline ends. CDR3 nucleotides: TGTGCCATCAGTCCGACACTCGCCGGGGAAGGCTACACCTTC. Protein sequence: CAISPTLAGEGYTF.